This is a list of T cell receptor beta chains from one sample in a study of T cells in Graves' hyperthyroidism and ophthalmopathy. TCRdb reprocessed the multiplex PCR reads with MiXCR, giving one entry per CDR3 protein. The sample shows approximately 360,000 distinct CDR3 sequences, roughly 25% of them seen only once. The source material was blood. Receptors originate from a man in his forties or fifties with Graves' hyperthyroidism. CDR3s include the opening cysteine and the closing phenylalanine or tryptophan. A D gene is named only where the DNA matches it firmly. Some rows mark clone size as missing; the rest say once, few, many or name a class of expanded clone.

d_gene	v_gene	j_gene	abundance	CDR3nt	CDR3aa
-	TRBV20-1	TRBJ2-3	-	TGCAGTGCTAGAGATTGGCAAGCGGGTAGCACAGATACGCAGTATTTT	CSARDWQAGSTDTQYF
TRBD1	TRBV7-3	TRBJ2-2	-	TGTGCCAGCAGCTTGGGACAGATGGCCGGGGAGCTGTTTTTT	CASSLGQMAGELFF
-	TRBV28	TRBJ2-3	many	TGTGCCAGCAGTCCCCCCGTGAGCACAGATACGCAGTATTTT	CASSPPVSTDTQYF
-	TRBV27	TRBJ2-3	many	TGTGCCAGCAGTTTACGAGGGCGTAGCACAGATACGCAGTATTTT	CASSLRGRSTDTQYF
-	TRBV5-5	TRBJ2-1	few	TGTGCCAGCAGCTTGGAGGTCATTAATGAGCAGTTCTTC	CASSLEVINEQFF
-	TRBV29-1	TRBJ2-2	-	TGCAGCGTCCCGTCACCAGGGAACACCGGGGAGCTGTTTTTT	CSVPSPGNTGELFF
-	TRBV11-1	TRBJ1-4	-	TGTGCCAGCAGCCCCCAGGGCGGAGAAAAACTGTTTTTT	CASSPQGGEKLFF
TRBD1	TRBV6-1	TRBJ1-2	-	TGTGCCAGCAGTGAAAGTTGGGACAGGGCCTATGGCTACACCTTC	CASSESWDRAYGYTF
TRBD2	TRBV7-2	TRBJ2-3	few	TGTGCCAGCAGCTCCGGGACTAGCGGGAGGGGCACAGATACGCAGTATTTT	CASSSGTSGRGTDTQYF
-	TRBV5-1	TRBJ2-7	-	TGCGCCAGCAGTGTGGCGACCCACTCCTACGAGCAGTACTTC	CASSVATHSYEQYF
-	TRBV20-1	TRBJ2-1	few	TGCAGTGCTAGGGAGGGAGGGGGTTTCGGGAATGAGCAGTTCTTC	CSAREGGGFGNEQFF
-	TRBV27	TRBJ2-7	many	TGTGCCAGCAGTTTAGCGTCAGGCTATTACGAGCAGTACTTC	CASSLASGYYEQYF
TRBD2	TRBV7-9	TRBJ2-7	many	TGTGCCAGCAGCTTAGCTTTAGGACTAGAGATCTACGAGCAGTACTTC	CASSLALGLEIYEQYF
-	TRBV28	TRBJ1-3	-	TGTGCCAGCAGTTGGGGTGGGAACACCATATATTTT	CASSWGGNTIYF
-	TRBV7-6	TRBJ2-1	few	TGTGCCAGCAGCTTCACAGCGGGACAATCTACCAATGAGCAGTTCTTC	CASSFTAGQSTNEQFF
TRBD2	TRBV3-1	TRBJ2-1	many	TGTGCCAGCAGCCAAGTGGGACTAGCGGACTCTTACAATGAGCAGTTCTTC	CASSQVGLADSYNEQFF
TRBD1	TRBV6-1	TRBJ2-3	few	TGTGCCAGCAGCGACAGGGGCCGCACAGATACGCAGTATTTT	CASSDRGRTDTQYF
TRBD1	TRBV5-4	TRBJ2-5	few	TGTGCCAGCAGCATACCTGGGACAGGGGGCAGAGAGACCCAGTACTTC	CASSIPGTGGRETQYF
-	TRBV6-1	TRBJ2-7	-	TGTGCCAGCGCCGCGGGCAGGGTGTCCGAGCAGTACTTC	CASAAGRVSEQYF
TRBD1	TRBV27	TRBJ2-5	few	TGTGCCAGCTACCAACGGGGACAGGCTTACTTC	CASYQRGQAYF
TRBD1	TRBV30	TRBJ1-1	many	TGTGCCTGGAGTGTACCAGGGGGAGAAAAAGCTTTCTTT	CAWSVPGGEKAFF
TRBD2	TRBV10-3	TRBJ2-5	-	TGTGCCATCAGTGACTCGGGACTAGCGGGAGGGGTGACCCAGTACTTC	CAISDSGLAGGVTQYF